Shown below are 21 T cell receptor beta chains from a single sample sequenced in a study of early T cells in non-severe SARS-CoV-2 infection (dated by TCRdb to the early 2020s). Receptors were amplified or captured by 5' RACE. Reads for this sample came from a NextSeq 500. TCRdb trimmed public reads at Q25 via fastp, called clones via MiXCR and kept in-frame beta chains. Here each entry gathers all rows of one CDR3 protein and keeps the most common genes and DNA. For this sample the table gives 50,000 to 75,000 distinct CDR3 sequences, of which more than 7% were detected only once. Roughly 12% of the sample lies in the top ten. The material sequenced was whole blood, taken at baseline. All receptors derive from an adult who was a healthcare worker with PCR-confirmed SARS-CoV-2 infection or an uninfected control (not recorded which).

This clonotype was detected a few times. The rearrangement joins TRBV15 to TRBJ1-1; D perhaps matches TRBD1 (6 bases). The CDR3 is 15 residues long. Trimming removed 1 base from V and 5 bases from J, with 14 bases in between. CDR1 and CDR2 (germline): LNHNV, YYDKDF (reference sequence). CDR3 sequence (DNA): TGTGCCACCAGCAGAGTAGGGGGGAGTGTAACTGAAGCTTTCTTT. Its translation: CATSRVGGSVTEAFF.

This clonotype was seen ten or more times. The chain recombines TRBV12-3 or TRBV12-4 with TRBJ1-5; possible D gene TRBD1, 5 bases. The CDR3 runs to 15 residues. V lost 6 bases and J lost 3, with 15 bases in between. DNA of the CDR3: TGTGCCAGCAGCTCCCACGCAGGGAACAATCAGCCCCAGCATTTT. It translates to CASSSHAGNNQPQHF.

This clonotype was counted a few times. The genes are TRBV4-3 and TRBJ1-1, with D uncertain. Per germline, CDR1 LGHNA and CDR2 YSLEER. The CDR3 runs to 19 residues. V lost 0 bases and J lost 3, with 23 bases in between. The CDR3 loop is CASSQDPWREEGRDTEAFF. The CDR3, as DNA: TGCGCCAGCAGCCAAGATCCGTGGAGGGAAGAAGGTAGAGACACTGAAGCTTTCTTT.

This clonotype has just a few counts. V gene TRBV19 combines with J gene TRBJ1-5; 10 bases agree with TRBD1. The CDR3 has 16 residues. V shed 3 bases, J shed 7 bases, and the junction held 9 bases outside the gene matches. Germline V lookup: CDR1 LNHDA, CDR2 SQIVND (reference sequence). This chain's CDR3 is CASSISRDRGTQPQHF. The CDR3 coding sequence is TGTGCCAGTAGTATCTCTCGGGACAGGGGAACCCAGCCCCAGCATTTT.

This clonotype was counted many times. This rearrangement joins TRBV6-5 to TRBJ1-2; tentatively, D is TRBD1 (5 bases). Germline CDR1 is MNHEY and CDR2 is SVGAGI. Trimming cost V 7 bases and J 8 bases, with 17 bases left between them. This CDR3 region has 13 residues. The CDR3 DNA reads TGTGCCAGCAAGAGGCGGGGCGCGGACGGCTACACCTTC. Its protein product is CASKRRGADGYTF.

The rearrangement links TRBV11-2 to TRBJ2-2; 13 nucleotides match TRBD2. Germline-derived CDR1 and CDR2 are SGHAT and FQNNGV. The CDR3 loop spans 17 amino acids. The J segment lost 2 bases and the V segment lost 4 bases, leaving 4 bases of the junction unmatched. The CDR3 spells CASSSGTSGTNTGELFF. The CDR3, as DNA: TGTGCCAGCAGCTCTGGGACTAGCGGGACCAACACCGGGGAGCTGTTTTTT.

The sample holds many counts of this clonotype. This sequence joins TRBV3-1 and TRBJ1-4; 7 bases agree with TRBD1. Germline loops: CDR1 LGHDT, CDR2 YNNKEL (reference sequence). With V trimmed by 5 bases and J by 0 bases, 6 bases remained unmatched. The CDR3 extends over 16 amino acids. CDR3 residues: CASSILQGTTNEKLFF. DNA for the CDR3: TGTGCCAGCAGCATCCTACAGGGGACAACTAATGAAAAACTGTTTTTT.

The chain has TRBV5-1 and TRBJ1-1; D unclear. Germline values: CDR1 SGHRS, CDR2 YFSETQ. The V end was cut by 0 bases, the J end by 7 bases, with 7 bases between. This CDR3 region has 12 residues. CDR3 sequence (DNA): TGCGCCAGCAGCTTGGGAGGTCTTGAAGCTTTCTTT. It yields the protein CASSLGGLEAFF. Together with reference TRBV5-1 and TRBJ1-1, the CDR3 gives the full variable domain: KAGVTQTPRYLIKTRGQQVTLSCSPISGHRSVSWYQQTPGQGLQFLFEYFSETQRNKGNFPGRFSGRQFSNSRSEMNVSTLELGDSALYLCASSLGGLEAFFGQGTRLTVV.

This clonotype was counted many times. The rearrangement uses TRBV10-1 and TRBJ2-3; D is undetermined. Trimming took 4 bases from V and 2 from J, leaving 10 bases between them. CDR1 and CDR2 (germline): WNHNN, SYGVQD (reference sequence). CDR3 length equals 14 residues. As DNA, the CDR3 is TGCGCCAGCAGTGTATCTCCGGACACAGATACGCAGTATTTT. Its protein product is CASSVSPDTDTQYF.

Ten or more counts support this clonotype. The gene calls are TRBV5-6 and TRBJ2-5; possibly TRBD1 or TRBD2 for D (6 bases each). CDR1 and CDR2 from the germline V gene are SGHDT and YYEEEE. Deletions cut 7 bases from V and 8 bases from J, with 18 bases between. This CDR3 has 13 amino acids. This CDR3 is CASLAGAGGTQYF. The DNA of the CDR3 is TGTGCCAGCCTGGCCGGGGCCGGGGGCACCCAGTACTTC.

This clonotype has just a few counts. V is TRBV7-9 and J is TRBJ1-4; unclear D gene. In germline, CDR1 is SEHNR, CDR2 FQNEAQ (reference sequence). This CDR3 contains 13 residues. V was cut by 5 bases and J by 2 bases, with 6 bases left in between. CDR3 nucleotide sequence: TGTGCCAGCAGCCGAGGCACTAATGAAAAACTGTTTTTT. Its translation: CASSRGTNEKLFF.

This clonotype was recorded only once. This sequence may be a read error, since a much larger clone differs from it by one base. V and J are TRBV5-1 and TRBJ1-1; 9 bases match TRBD1. Germline assignment: CDR1 SGHRS and CDR2 YFSETQ. The CDR3 contains 15 residues. Trimming removed 1 base from V and 5 bases from J; junction bases left unmatched: 6. This CDR3 reads CASSLTGGSRTEAFF. In nucleotides, the CDR3 is TGCGCCAGCAGCTTGACAGGGGGCTCGAGAACTGAAGCTTTCTTT.

This clonotype was seen ten or more times. DNA of the CDR3: TGTGCCAGCTCAAGGACTAGCGGGAGTCGAGATACGCAGTATTTT. Translating it yields CASSRTSGSRDTQYF. The chain employs TRBV18 and TRBJ2-3; TRBD2 agrees at 13 bases. The CDR3 totals 15 residues. Germline lookup yields CDR1 KGHSH and CDR2 LQKENI. J lost 5 bases, V lost 5 bases, and 4 bases had no gene match.

This clonotype has at least ten counts. One end of the junction is discordant with germline, which a read error may explain. This chain joins TRBV7-7 and TRBJ2-5, with TRBD2 matching 10 bases. Germline CDR1 is SSHAT and CDR2 is FNYEAQ (reference sequence). The length of the CDR3 is 15 residues. The CDR3 DNA reads TGTGCTAGCAGCCGGACTAGCGGAGGCGGGGAGACCCAGTACTTC. Encoded protein: CASSRTSGGGETQYF.

This clonotype was seen only a few times. CDR3 sequence: CASSHSHNEKLFF. DNA of the CDR3: TGTGCCAGCAGTCATTCCCATAATGAAAAACTGTTTTTT. The V gene is TRBV27, the J gene TRBJ1-4, with D uncertain. V lost 5 bases to trimming and J lost 4 bases, with 8 bases between them. Germline V gives CDR1 MNHEY, CDR2 SMNVEV (reference sequence). The CDR3 contains 13 residues.

In the case of this clonotype: Germline and junction disagree at one end, which may indicate a read error. This rearrangement joins TRBV7-2 to TRBJ2-1; D is possibly TRBD2 (6 bases). The CDR3 runs 15 residues. The germline V gene encodes CDR1 SGHTA and CDR2 FQGNSA. CDR3 sequence: CARSLVGGFYNEQFF. The CDR3 nucleotides read TGTGCCAGGAGCTTAGTCGGGGGTTTCTACAATGAGCAGTTCTTC.

This rearrangement joins TRBV30 to TRBJ2-7; D unclear. Trimming removed 0 bases at V and 4 bases at J, with 10 bases between. The CDR3 runs 13 residues. CDR1 is GTSNPN and CDR2 is SVGIG in the germline V gene (reference sequence). The CDR3 coding sequence is TGTGCCTGGAGTGTAGATAGGTGGTACGAGCAGTACTTC. Protein: CAWSVDRWYEQYF.

This clonotype was counted ten times or more. The V and J genes are TRBV7-9 and TRBJ2-1; D perhaps matches TRBD2 (6 bases). CDR1 and CDR2 (germline): SEHNR, FQNEAQ (reference sequence). This CDR3 is built from 16 residues. V lost 1 base and J lost 9, with 19 bases in between. The CDR3 loop reads CASSLEGDLRRSEQFF. In DNA form, the CDR3 reads TGTGCCAGCAGCTTAGAAGGGGACTTGAGGAGGAGTGAGCAGTTCTTC.

The CDR3 spells CASSPTPGDGNQPQHF. The CDR3 DNA is TGTGCCAGCAGCCCTACCCCGGGAGACGGCAATCAGCCCCAGCATTTT. The rearrangement uses TRBV7-8 and TRBJ1-5; D is unclear. The V end was cut by 5 bases, the J end by 2 bases, with 16 bases between. The CDR3 spans 16 residues. The V gene's germline CDR1 is SGHVS and CDR2 FQNEAQ.

This clonotype was seen only a few times. CDR3 region: CSASYPRQGLGEQYF. The CDR3 DNA reads as TGCAGTGCTAGTTACCCCCGACAGGGTTTGGGTGAGCAGTACTTC. The chain uses TRBV20-1 and TRBJ2-7, with 7 bases fitting TRBD1. This CDR3 is built from 15 residues. The V gene end was trimmed by 3 bases and the J gene end by 7 bases; junction bases not matched to a gene: 15. Germline CDR1 is DFQATT and CDR2 is SNEGSKA (reference sequence).

Many counts were recorded for this clonotype. The rearrangement links TRBV7-6 to TRBJ2-1; the match to TRBD2 covers 10 bases. This CDR3 comprises 18 residues. Trimming took 5 bases from V and 6 from J; bases not matched to a gene: 16. Germline V gives CDR1 SGHVS, CDR2 FNYEAQ. CDR3 bases: TGTGCCAGCAGCCACGGGAGGCGCGGGGCTAGCGGGAGCAATGAGCAGTTCTTC. Amino acids: CASSHGRRGASGSNEQFF.